Listed below are T cell receptor beta chains from one sample, sequenced in a study of cytomegalovirus exposure and HLA in healthy donors. TCRdb's copy holds only in-frame clones and misses some; the assay was immunoSEQ multiplex PCR. The sample contains about 170,000 clones, about 79% of which appear only once. Sequencing was carried out using PBMCs. Every receptor here comes from a woman in her 50s in good health and CMV-seropositive. CDR3s include the opening cysteine and the closing phenylalanine or tryptophan. A D gene is named only where the DNA matches it firmly. Size values are once, few and many counts, or a class for expanded clones, and some rows have none.

V gene: TRBV6-5
clone size: once
J gene: TRBJ2-2
D gene: .
CDR3 DNA: TGTGCCAGCAGTTCCCTGGGGGAGCTGTTTTTT
CDR3 protein: CASSSLGELFF

V gene: TRBV28
clone size: .
J gene: TRBJ1-1
D gene: .
CDR3 DNA: TGTGCCAGCAGTTTAATCACAGAAAGTATGAACACTGAAGCTTTCTTT
CDR3 protein: CASSLITESMNTEAFF

V gene: TRBV7-2
clone size: .
J gene: TRBJ1-1
D gene: .
CDR3 DNA: TGTGCCAGCAGCTTATCACGGGGGGGCACTGAAGCTTTCTTT
CDR3 protein: CASSLSRGGTEAFF

V gene: TRBV5-4
clone size: .
J gene: TRBJ1-2
D gene: TRBD1
CDR3 DNA: TGTGCCAGCAGCACCGCTCGACAGGGGAACTATGGCTACACCTTC
CDR3 protein: CASSTARQGNYGYTF

V gene: TRBV18
clone size: .
J gene: TRBJ2-1
D gene: TRBD2
CDR3 DNA: TGTGCCAGCTCACTGAGTAGCGGGTACAATGAGCAGTTCTTC
CDR3 protein: CASSLSSGYNEQFF

V gene: TRBV9
clone size: .
J gene: TRBJ2-6
D gene: TRBD1
CDR3 DNA: TGTGCCAGCAGCCCCAGGGGGACAGCAAACTCTGGGGCCAACGTCCTGACTTTC
CDR3 protein: CASSPRGTANSGANVLTF

V gene: TRBV7-2
clone size: .
J gene: TRBJ2-7
D gene: TRBD2
CDR3 DNA: TGTGCCAGCAGCTTAGCTAGCGGGGGCTACGAGCAGTACTTC
CDR3 protein: CASSLASGGYEQYF

V gene: TRBV5-1
clone size: .
J gene: TRBJ2-5
D gene: TRBD2
CDR3 DNA: TGCGCCAGCAGCGATCCTAGCGGCGGAGAGACCCAGTACTTC
CDR3 protein: CASSDPSGGETQYF

V gene: TRBV11-2
clone size: few
J gene: TRBJ2-3
D gene: .
CDR3 DNA: TGTGCCAGCAGCTTATTAGAGTCTAGCACAGATACGCAGTATTTT
CDR3 protein: CASSLLESSTDTQYF

V gene: TRBV10-3
clone size: .
J gene: TRBJ1-3
D gene: TRBD1
CDR3 DNA: TGTGCCGGCAGGGGGGCAGGAAACACCATATATTTT
CDR3 protein: CAGRGAGNTIYF

V gene: TRBV4-3
clone size: once
J gene: TRBJ2-7
D gene: .
CDR3 DNA: TGCGCCAGCAGCTACGGAAACTCCGACAGGCGCGAGCAGTACTTC
CDR3 protein: CASSYGNSDRREQYF

V gene: TRBV6-5
clone size: .
J gene: TRBJ1-2
D gene: .
CDR3 DNA: TGTGCCAGCAGCCGCCAGGGGTTCGGATATGGCTACACCTTC
CDR3 protein: CASSRQGFGYGYTF

V gene: TRBV7-6
clone size: few
J gene: TRBJ1-1
D gene: .
CDR3 DNA: TGTGCCAGCAGCCTGACAAGAAACACTGAAGCTTTCTTT
CDR3 protein: CASSLTRNTEAFF

V gene: TRBV7-2
clone size: .
J gene: TRBJ2-5
D gene: TRBD2
CDR3 DNA: TGTGCCAGCAGCTCCGGGGGAGGGGTAGAGACCCAGTACTTC
CDR3 protein: CASSSGGGVETQYF

V gene: TRBV30
clone size: .
J gene: TRBJ1-3
D gene: TRBD1
CDR3 DNA: TGTGCCTGGAGGGGACAGAGAAACACCATATATTTT
CDR3 protein: CAWRGQRNTIYF

V gene: TRBV28
clone size: .
J gene: TRBJ2-5
D gene: .
CDR3 DNA: TGTGCCAGCACCCCTTTTGTCGATAGTCAAGAGACCCAGTACTTC
CDR3 protein: CASTPFVDSQETQYF

V gene: TRBV15
clone size: .
J gene: TRBJ1-1
D gene: TRBD1
CDR3 DNA: TGTGCCACCAGCTTCCGGGACAGGGATAAAGCTTTCTTT
CDR3 protein: CATSFRDRDKAFF

V gene: TRBV28
clone size: .
J gene: TRBJ2-1
D gene: TRBD1
CDR3 DNA: TGTGCCAGCAGTACGACAGGGGACTCCATAAAATTTGAGCAGTTCTTC
CDR3 protein: CASSTTGDSIKFEQFF

V gene: TRBV7-6
clone size: .
J gene: TRBJ2-1
D gene: TRBD2
CDR3 DNA: TGTGCCAGCAGCCCAACTAGCGGGGGAAGCTCCTACAATGAGCAGTTCTTC
CDR3 protein: CASSPTSGGSSYNEQFF

V gene: TRBV5-1
clone size: .
J gene: TRBJ2-6
D gene: TRBD2
CDR3 DNA: TGCGCCAGCAGCCCCACTAGCGGGTCCTCTGGGGCCAACGTCCTGACTTTC
CDR3 protein: CASSPTSGSSGANVLTF

V gene: TRBV10-3
clone size: .
J gene: TRBJ1-1
D gene: TRBD1
CDR3 DNA: TGTGCCATCAGTGAGTCTGCAGGGGGCAGGGTTGAAGCTTTCTTT
CDR3 protein: CAISESAGGRVEAFF

V gene: TRBV19
clone size: once
J gene: TRBJ1-5
D gene: .
CDR3 DNA: TGTGCCAGTAGTATGCCCCAAGCTTTACAGTCGCCCCAGCATTTT
CDR3 protein: CASSMPQALQSPQHF